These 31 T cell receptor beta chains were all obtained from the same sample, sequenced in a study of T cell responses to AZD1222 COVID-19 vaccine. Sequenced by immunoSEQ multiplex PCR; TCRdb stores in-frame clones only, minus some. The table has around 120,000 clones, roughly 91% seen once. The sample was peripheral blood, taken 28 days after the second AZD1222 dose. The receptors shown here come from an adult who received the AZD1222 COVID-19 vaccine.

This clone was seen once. CDR3 loop: CASRTASSGNTIYF. DNA of the CDR3: TGTGCCAGTAGGACCGCCTCCTCTGGAAACACCATATATTTT. V usage is TRBV19 and J usage is TRBJ1-3; no reliable D call. This CDR3 region has 14 residues. Trimming pared 6 bases from V and 0 bases from J, leaving 9 bases between. Germline CDR1 LNHDA, CDR2 SQIVND (reference sequence). Full variable domain (rest looked up from reference TRBV19 and TRBJ1-3): DGGITQSPKYLFRKEGQNVTLSCEQNLNHDAMYWYRQDPGQGLRLIYYSQIVNDFQKGDIAEGYSVSREKKESFPLTVTSAQKNPTAFYLCASRTASSGNTIYFGEGSWLTVV.

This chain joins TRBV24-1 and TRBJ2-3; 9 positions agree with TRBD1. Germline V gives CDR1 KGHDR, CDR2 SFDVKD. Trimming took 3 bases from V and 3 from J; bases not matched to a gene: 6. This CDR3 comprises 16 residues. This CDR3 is CATSDPQGAGTDTQYF. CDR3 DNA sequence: TGTGCCACCAGTGATCCACAGGGGGCCGGTACAGATACGCAGTATTTT.

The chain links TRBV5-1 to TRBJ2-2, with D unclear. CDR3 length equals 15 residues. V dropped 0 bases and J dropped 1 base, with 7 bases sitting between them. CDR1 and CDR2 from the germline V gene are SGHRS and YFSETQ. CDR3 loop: CASSLVAGNTGELFF. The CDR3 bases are TGCGCCAGCAGCTTGGTGGCAGGGAACACCGGGGAGCTGTTTTTT.

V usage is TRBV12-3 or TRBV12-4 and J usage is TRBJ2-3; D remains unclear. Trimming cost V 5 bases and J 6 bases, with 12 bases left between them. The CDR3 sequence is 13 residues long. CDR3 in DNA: TGTGCCAGCAGTCCCCCTAGAATTGATACGCAGTATTTT. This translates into CASSPPRIDTQYF.

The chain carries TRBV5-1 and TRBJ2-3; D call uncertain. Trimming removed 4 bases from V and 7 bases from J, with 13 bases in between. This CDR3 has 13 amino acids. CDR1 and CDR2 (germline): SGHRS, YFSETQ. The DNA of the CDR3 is TGCGCCAGCAGCGCTTTGCAGGAAAATACGCAGTATTTT. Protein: CASSALQENTQYF.

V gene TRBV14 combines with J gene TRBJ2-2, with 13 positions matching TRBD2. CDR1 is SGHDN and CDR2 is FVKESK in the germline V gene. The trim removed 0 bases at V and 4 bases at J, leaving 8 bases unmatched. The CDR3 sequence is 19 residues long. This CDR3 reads CASSQELTSGGASTGELFF. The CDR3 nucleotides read TGTGCCAGCAGCCAAGAACTAACTAGCGGGGGGGCCAGCACCGGGGAGCTGTTTTTT.

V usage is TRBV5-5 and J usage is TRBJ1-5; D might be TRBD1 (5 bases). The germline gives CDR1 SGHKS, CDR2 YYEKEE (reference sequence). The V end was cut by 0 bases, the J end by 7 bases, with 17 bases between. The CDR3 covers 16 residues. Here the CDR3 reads CASSLAGISGRQPQHF. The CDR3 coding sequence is TGTGCCAGCAGCTTGGCCGGGATCTCAGGGAGGCAGCCCCAGCATTTT.

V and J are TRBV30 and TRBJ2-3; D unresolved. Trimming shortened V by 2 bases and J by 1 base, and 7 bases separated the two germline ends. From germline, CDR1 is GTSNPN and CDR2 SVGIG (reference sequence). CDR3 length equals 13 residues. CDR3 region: CAWSHSGTDTQYF. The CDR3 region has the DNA TGTGCCTGGAGTCACAGTGGCACAGATACGCAGTATTTT.

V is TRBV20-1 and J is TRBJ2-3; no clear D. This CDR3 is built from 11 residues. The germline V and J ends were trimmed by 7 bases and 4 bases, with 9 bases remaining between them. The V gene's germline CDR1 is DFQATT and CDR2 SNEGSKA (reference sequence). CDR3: CSGRRADTQYF. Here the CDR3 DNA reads TGCAGTGGGCGTCGGGCAGATACGCAGTATTTT.

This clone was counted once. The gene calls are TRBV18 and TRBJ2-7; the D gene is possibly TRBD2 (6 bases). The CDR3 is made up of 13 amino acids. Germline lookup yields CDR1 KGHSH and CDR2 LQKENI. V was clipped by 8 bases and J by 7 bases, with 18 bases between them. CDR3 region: CASTTSRISEQYF. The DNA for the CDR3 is TGTGCCAGCACAACTAGCCGGATTAGTGAGCAGTACTTC.

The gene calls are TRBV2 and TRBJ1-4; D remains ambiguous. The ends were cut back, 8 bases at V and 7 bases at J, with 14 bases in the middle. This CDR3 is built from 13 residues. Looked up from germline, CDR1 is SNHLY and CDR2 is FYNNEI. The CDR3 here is CASSWRPGEKLFF. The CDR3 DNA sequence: TGTGCCAGCTCATGGAGGCCCGGTGAAAAACTGTTTTTT.

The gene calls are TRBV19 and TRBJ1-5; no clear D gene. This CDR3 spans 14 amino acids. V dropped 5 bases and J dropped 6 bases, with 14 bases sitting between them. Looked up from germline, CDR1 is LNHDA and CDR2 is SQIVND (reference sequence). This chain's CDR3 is CASSSGALAQPQHF. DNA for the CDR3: TGTGCCAGTAGTTCGGGTGCCTTGGCTCAGCCCCAGCATTTT.

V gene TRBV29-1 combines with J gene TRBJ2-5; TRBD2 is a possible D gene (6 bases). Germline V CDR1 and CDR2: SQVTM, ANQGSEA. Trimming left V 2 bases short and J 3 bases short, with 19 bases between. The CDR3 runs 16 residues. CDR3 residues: CSVEKGWVREKETQYF. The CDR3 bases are TGCAGCGTTGAAAAAGGGTGGGTGCGGGAAAAAGAGACCCAGTACTTC.

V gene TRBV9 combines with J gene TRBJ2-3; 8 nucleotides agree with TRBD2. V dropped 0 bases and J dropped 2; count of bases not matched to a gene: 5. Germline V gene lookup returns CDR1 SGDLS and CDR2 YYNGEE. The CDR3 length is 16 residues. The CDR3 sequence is CASSVGGRPDTDTQYF. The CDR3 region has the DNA TGTGCCAGCAGCGTAGGCGGGAGGCCCGACACAGATACGCAGTATTTT.

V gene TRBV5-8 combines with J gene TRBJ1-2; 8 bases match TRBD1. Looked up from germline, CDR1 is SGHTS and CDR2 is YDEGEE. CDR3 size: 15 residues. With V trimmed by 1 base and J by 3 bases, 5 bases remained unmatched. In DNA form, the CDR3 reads TGTGCCAGCAGCTTGAATTACAGGGGGGACTATGGCTACACCTTC. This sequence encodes CASSLNYRGDYGYTF.

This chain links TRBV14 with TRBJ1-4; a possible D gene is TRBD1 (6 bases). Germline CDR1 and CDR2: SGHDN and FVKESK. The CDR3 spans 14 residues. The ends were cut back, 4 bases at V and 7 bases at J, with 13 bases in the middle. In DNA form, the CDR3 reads TGTGCCAGCAGCCCGAGCCGGACAGTTGAAAAACTGTTTTTT. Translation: CASSPSRTVEKLFF.

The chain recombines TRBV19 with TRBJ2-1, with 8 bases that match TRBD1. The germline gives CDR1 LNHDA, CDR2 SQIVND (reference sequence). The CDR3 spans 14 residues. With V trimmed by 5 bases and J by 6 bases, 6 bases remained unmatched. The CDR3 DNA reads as TGTGCCAGTAGTCATGGACAGGGCCCCAATGAGCAGTTCTTC. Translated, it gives CASSHGQGPNEQFF. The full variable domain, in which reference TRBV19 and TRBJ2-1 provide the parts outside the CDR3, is DGGITQSPKYLFRKEGQNVTLSCEQNLNHDAMYWYRQDPGQGLRLIYYSQIVNDFQKGDIAEGYSVSREKKESFPLTVTSAQKNPTAFYLCASSHGQGPNEQFFGPGTRLTVL.

CDR3 bases: TGCAGCGTCCGGTACGGGGCAGGGCCCGGGGAGCTGTTTTTT. The encoded protein is CSVRYGAGPGELFF. This chain links TRBV29-1 with TRBJ2-2; D possibly matches TRBD1 or TRBD2 (5 bases each). The length of the CDR3 is 14 residues. Per the germline V gene, CDR1 is SQVTM and CDR2 is ANQGSEA. V lost 6 bases to trimming and J lost 6 bases, with 17 bases between them.

CDR3 sequence (DNA): TGTGCCAGCAGCCACGTCGGGACAGGGTCCTCTCTTTATGGCTACACCTTC. Protein product: CASSHVGTGSSLYGYTF. This rearrangement joins TRBV3-1 (or the pseudogene TRBV3-2) to TRBJ1-2; 9 bases agree with TRBD1. V lost 3 bases and J lost 5; bases outside the gene matches: 13. CDR1 and CDR2 from the germline V gene are LGHDT and YNNKEL (reference sequence). This CDR3 is built from 17 residues.

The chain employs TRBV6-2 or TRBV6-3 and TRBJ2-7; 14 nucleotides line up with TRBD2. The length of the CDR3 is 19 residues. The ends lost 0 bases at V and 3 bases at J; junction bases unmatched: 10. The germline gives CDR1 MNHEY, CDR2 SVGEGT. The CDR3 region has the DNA TGTGCCAGCAGTTACTCGATACTGGGGACTAGCGGGAGTTACTACGAGCAGTACTTC. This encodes CASSYSILGTSGSYYEQYF.

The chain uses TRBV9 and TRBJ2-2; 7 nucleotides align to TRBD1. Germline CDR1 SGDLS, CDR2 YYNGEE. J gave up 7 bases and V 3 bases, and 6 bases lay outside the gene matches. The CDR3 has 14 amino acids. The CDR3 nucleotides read TGTGCCAGCAGCGGCCAAGGGGGCATCGGGGAGCTGTTTTTT. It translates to CASSGQGGIGELFF. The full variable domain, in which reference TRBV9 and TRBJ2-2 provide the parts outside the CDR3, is DSGVTQTPKHLITATGQRVTLRCSPRSGDLSVYWYQQSLDQGLQFLIQYYNGEERAKGNILERFSAQQFPDLHSELNLSSLELGDSALYFCASSGQGGIGELFFGEGSRLTVL.

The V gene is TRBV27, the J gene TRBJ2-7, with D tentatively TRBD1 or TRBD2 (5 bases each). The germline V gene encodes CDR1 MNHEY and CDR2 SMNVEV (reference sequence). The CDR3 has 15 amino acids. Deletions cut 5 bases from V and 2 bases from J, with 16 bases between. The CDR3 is CASSRTWDGTYEQYF. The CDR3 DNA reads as TGTGCCAGCAGTCGGACGTGGGACGGGACCTACGAGCAGTACTTC.

The CDR3 sequence: CASSSPKRGGSYNEQFF. DNA for the CDR3: TGTGCCAGCAGTTCCCCCAAGCGGGGGGGCTCCTACAATGAGCAGTTCTTC. The chain combines TRBV27 with TRBJ2-1, with TRBD2 matching over 10 bases. The CDR3 runs 17 residues. The J segment lost 0 bases and the V segment lost 4 bases, leaving 6 bases of the junction unmatched. Germline CDR1 and CDR2: MNHEY and SMNVEV (reference sequence).

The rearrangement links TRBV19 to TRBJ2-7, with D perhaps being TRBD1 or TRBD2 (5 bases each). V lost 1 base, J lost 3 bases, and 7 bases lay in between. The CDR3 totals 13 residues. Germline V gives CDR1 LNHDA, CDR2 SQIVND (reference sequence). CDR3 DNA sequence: TGTGCCAGTAGTATAGGAGGGGACTACGAGCAGTACTTC. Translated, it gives CASSIGGDYEQYF.

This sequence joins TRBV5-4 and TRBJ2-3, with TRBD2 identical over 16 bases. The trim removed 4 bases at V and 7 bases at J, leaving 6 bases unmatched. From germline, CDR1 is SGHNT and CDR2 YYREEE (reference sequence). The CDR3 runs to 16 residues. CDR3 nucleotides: TGTGCCAGCAGCACAGGGACTAGCGGGGGGGGGTATACGCAGTATTTT. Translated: CASSTGTSGGGYTQYF.

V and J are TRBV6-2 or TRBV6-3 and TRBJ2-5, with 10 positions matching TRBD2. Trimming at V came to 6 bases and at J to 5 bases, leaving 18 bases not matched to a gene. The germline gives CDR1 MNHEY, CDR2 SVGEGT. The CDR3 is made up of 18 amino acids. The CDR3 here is CASSVTSGDSFLPETQYF. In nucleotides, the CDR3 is TGTGCCAGCAGCGTAACTAGCGGGGACTCTTTTCTACCCGAGACCCAGTACTTC.

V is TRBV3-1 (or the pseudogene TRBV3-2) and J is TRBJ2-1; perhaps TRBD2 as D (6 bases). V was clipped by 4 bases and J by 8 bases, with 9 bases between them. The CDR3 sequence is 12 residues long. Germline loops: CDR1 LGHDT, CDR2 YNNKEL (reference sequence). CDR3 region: CASSRQRDEQFF. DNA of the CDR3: TGTGCCAGCAGCCGACAGCGGGATGAGCAGTTCTTC.

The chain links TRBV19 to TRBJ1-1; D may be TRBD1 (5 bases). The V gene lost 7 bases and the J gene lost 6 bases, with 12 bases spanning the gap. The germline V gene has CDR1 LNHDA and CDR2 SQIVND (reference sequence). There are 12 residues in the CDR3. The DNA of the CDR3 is TGTGCCAGTAAGCCGGCGGGGGCTGAAGCTTTCTTT. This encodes CASKPAGAEAFF.

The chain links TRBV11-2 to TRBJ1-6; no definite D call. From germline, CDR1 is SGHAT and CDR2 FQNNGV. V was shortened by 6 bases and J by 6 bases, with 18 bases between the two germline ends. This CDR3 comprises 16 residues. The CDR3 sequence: CASSNPRAFSNSPLHF. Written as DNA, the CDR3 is TGTGCCAGCAGTAATCCGAGGGCCTTCTCTAATTCACCCCTCCACTTT.

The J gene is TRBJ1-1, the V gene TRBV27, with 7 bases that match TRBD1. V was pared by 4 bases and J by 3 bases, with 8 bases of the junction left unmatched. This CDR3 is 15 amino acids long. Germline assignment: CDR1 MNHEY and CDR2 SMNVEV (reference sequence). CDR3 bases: TGTGCCAGCAGTTCTATCCGGACAGGAGACACTGAAGCTTTCTTT. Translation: CASSSIRTGDTEAFF.

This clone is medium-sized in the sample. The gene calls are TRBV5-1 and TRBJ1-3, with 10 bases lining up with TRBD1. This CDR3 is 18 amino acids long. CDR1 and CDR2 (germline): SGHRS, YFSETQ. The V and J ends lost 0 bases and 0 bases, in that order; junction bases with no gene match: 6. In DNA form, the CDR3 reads TGCGCCAGCAGCTTGGGCGACAGGGGGCCCGTCTCTGGAAACACCATATATTTT. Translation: CASSLGDRGPVSGNTIYF.